These T cell receptor beta chains were read from a single sample in a study of shared clonotypes between healthy human individuals. The repertoire was sequenced with immunoSEQ multiplex PCR; TCRdb's copy has only in-frame clones and lacks some. The sample consists of 2 million to 2.5 million clones, approximately 94% of them appearing once. The sample comprised naive CD4+ T cells sorted from blood. The source is a man between 18 and 29 years old in good health. CDR3s leave out the opening cysteine and the closing phenylalanine or tryptophan.

j_gene: TRBJ1-2
v_gene: TRBV10-3
CDR3aa: AISEDGDYGYT

j_gene: TRBJ2-7
v_gene: TRBV5-1
CDR3aa: ASSLDSGSSYEQY

j_gene: TRBJ1-1
v_gene: TRBV6-4
CDR3aa: ASRPDRYNTEAF

j_gene: TRBJ1-3
v_gene: TRBV7-9
CDR3aa: ASSTPTVRGGSGNTIY

j_gene: TRBJ1-6
v_gene: TRBV5-1
CDR3aa: ASSLGPGYASPLH

j_gene: TRBJ2-3
v_gene: TRBV7-8
CDR3aa: ASSLATSDYDTQY

j_gene: TRBJ2-3
v_gene: TRBV5-1
CDR3aa: ASSIQGVGTDTQY

j_gene: TRBJ1-4
v_gene: TRBV29-1
CDR3aa: SVGDMGEKLF

j_gene: TRBJ1-5
v_gene: TRBV11-2
CDR3aa: ASSLATGVNQPQH

j_gene: TRBJ2-7
v_gene: TRBV29-1
CDR3aa: SVETTYEQY

j_gene: TRBJ2-7
v_gene: TRBV6-1
CDR3aa: ASSESPGEAYEQY

j_gene: TRBJ2-1
v_gene: TRBV6-5
CDR3aa: ASGRGNEQF

j_gene: TRBJ2-5
v_gene: TRBV7-9
CDR3aa: ASSSRVLGETQY